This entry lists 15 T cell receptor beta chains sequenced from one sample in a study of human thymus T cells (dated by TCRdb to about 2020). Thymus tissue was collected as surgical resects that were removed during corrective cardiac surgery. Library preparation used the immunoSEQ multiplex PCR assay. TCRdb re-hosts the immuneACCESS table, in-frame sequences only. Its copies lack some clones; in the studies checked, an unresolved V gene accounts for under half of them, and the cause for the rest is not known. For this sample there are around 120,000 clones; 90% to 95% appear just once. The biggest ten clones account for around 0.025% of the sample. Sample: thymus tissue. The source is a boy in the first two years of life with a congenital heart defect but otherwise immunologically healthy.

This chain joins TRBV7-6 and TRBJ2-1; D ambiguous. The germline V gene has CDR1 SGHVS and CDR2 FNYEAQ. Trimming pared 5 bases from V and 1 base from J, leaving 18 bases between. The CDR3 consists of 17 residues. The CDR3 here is CASSLSRQRRSYNEQFF. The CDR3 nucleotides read TGTGCCAGCAGCCTGTCGCGGCAGCGACGTTCCTACAATGAGCAGTTCTTC.

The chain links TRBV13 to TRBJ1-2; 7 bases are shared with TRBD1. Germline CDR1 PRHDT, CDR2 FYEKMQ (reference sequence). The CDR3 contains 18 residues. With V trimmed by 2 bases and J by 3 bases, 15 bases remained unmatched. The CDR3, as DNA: TGTGCCAGCAGCTTATCGAGACAGGGTAATAAGAATGACTATGGCTACACCTTC. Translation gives CASSLSRQGNKNDYGYTF.

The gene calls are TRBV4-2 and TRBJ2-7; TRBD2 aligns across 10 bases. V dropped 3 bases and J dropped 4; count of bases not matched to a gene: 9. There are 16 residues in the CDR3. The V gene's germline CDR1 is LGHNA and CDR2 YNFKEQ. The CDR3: CASSHDGLADWYEQYF. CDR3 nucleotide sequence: TGTGCCAGCAGCCACGACGGACTAGCGGATTGGTACGAGCAGTACTTC.

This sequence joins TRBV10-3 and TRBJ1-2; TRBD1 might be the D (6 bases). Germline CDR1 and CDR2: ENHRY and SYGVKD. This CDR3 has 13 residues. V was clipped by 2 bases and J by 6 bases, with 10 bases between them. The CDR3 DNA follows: TGTGCCATCAGTGAGCTACAGGGTCATGGCTACACCTTC. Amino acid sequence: CAISELQGHGYTF.

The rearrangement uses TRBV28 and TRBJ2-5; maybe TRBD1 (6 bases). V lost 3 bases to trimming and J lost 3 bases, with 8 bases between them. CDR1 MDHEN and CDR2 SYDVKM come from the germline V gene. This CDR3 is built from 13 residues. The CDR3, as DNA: TGTGCCAGCAGTTTTGCAGGGGAAGAGACCCAGTACTTC. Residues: CASSFAGEETQYF.

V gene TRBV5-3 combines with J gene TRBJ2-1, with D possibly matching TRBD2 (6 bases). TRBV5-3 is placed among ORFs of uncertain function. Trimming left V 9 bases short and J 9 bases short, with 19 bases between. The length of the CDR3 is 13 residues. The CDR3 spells CATKAGDSPEQFF. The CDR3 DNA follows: TGTGCCACGAAAGCGGGCGACAGCCCTGAGCAGTTCTTC.

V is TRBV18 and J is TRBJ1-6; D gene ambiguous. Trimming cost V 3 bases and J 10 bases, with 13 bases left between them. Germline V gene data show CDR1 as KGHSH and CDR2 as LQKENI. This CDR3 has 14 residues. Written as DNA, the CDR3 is TGTGCCAGCTCACCGGAGGGAGAGTCATCACCCCTCCACTTT. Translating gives CASSPEGESSPLHF.

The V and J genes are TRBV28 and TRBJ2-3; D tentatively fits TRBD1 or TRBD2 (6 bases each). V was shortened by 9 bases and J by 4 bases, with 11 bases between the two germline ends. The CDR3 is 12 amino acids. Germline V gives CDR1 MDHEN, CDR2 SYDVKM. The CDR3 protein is CASAGGPDTQYF. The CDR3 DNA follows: TGTGCCAGTGCTGGGGGGCCAGATACGCAGTATTTT.

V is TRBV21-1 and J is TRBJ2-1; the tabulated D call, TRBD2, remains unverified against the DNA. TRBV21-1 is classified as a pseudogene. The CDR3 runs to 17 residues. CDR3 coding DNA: TGTGCCAGCAGCACGGTGTCCGGGGGGACGAGCTACAATGAGCAGTTCTTC. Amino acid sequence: CASSTVSGGTSYNEQFF.

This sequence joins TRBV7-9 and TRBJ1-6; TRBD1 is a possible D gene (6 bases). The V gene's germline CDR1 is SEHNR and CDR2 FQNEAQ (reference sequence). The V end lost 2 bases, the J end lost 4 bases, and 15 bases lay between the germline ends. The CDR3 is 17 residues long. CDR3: CASSLRGSKGYNSPLHF. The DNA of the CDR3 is TGTGCCAGCAGCTTAAGGGGGTCGAAGGGGTATAATTCACCCCTCCACTTT. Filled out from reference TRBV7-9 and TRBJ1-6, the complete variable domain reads DTGVSQNPRHKITKRGQNVTFRCDPISEHNRLYWYRQTLGQGPEFLTYFQNEAQLEKSRLLSDRFSAERPKGSFSTLEIQRTEQGDSAMYLCASSLRGSKGYNSPLHFGNGTRLTVT.

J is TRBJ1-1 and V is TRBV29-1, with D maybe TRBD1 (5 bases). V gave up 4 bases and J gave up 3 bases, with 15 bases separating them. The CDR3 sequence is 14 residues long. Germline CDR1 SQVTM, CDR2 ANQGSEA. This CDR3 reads CSVVRQGGDTEAFF. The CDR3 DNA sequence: TGCAGCGTTGTTCGGCAGGGTGGGGACACTGAAGCTTTCTTT.

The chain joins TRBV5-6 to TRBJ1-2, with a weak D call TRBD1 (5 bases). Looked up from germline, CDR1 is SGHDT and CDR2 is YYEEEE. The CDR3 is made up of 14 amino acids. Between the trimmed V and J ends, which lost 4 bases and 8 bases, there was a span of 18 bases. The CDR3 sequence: CASSLERGSFGYTF. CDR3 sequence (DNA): TGTGCCAGCAGCCTGGAGAGGGGAAGTTTCGGCTACACCTTC.

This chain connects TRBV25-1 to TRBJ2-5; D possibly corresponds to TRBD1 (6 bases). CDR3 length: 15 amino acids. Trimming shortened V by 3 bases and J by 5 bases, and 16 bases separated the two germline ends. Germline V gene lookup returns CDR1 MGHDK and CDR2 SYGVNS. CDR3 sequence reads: CASSDPRQDGETQYF. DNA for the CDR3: TGTGCCAGCAGTGATCCAAGACAGGACGGGGAGACCCAGTACTTC.

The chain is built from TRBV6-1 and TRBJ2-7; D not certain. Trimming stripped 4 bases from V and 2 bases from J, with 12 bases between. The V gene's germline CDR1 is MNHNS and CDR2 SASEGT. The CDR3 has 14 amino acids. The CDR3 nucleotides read TGTGCCAGCAGTGGGCGGACGGAAACCTACGAGCAGTACTTC. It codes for CASSGRTETYEQYF.

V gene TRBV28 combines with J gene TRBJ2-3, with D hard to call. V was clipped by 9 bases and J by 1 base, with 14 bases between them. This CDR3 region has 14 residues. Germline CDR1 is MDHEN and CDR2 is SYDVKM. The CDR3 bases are TGTGCCAGGATTACGGAGTTCGGCACAGATACGCAGTATTTT. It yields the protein CARITEFGTDTQYF.